The clone carrying this T cell receptor beta chain showed up many times. Its antigen remains unidentified. Regarding time point: persistent/refractory GD, antithyroid drugs over 5 years with positive TRAb. PBMC RNA served as the TCR library source. Blood from the periphery, around 9.3 milliliters in all, was drawn into EDTA tubes. The CDR3 covers 15 residues. The germline V gene has CDR1 SGHAT and CDR2 FQNNGV. Deletions cut 2 bases from V and 6 bases from J, with 11 bases between. This sample was included in a study of regulatory T cells in long-lasting Graves disease. For TCR beta, libraries came from iRepertoire HTBI primers and Arm-PCR of CDR3 regions. Original analysis: Looking across samples, the authors found some 60 TRBV and some 15 TRBJ segments. TCRdb fed the multiplex PCR reads into MiXCR, producing one record per CDR3 protein. TCRdb, not the authors, supplied the V and J calls. In the table there are 650,000 to 700,000 distinct CDR3 sequences, around 30% of which are singletons.

Study results and caveats: Patients with persistent disease shared some 2,900 public clonotypes, outpacing the roughly 950 shared by new patients. Graves' patients with persistent disease showed TCR diversity lower than patients newly diagnosed.

The chain joins TRBV11-2 to TRBJ1-6; tentatively, D is TRBD1 (6 bases). This receptor was identified in a female donor with Graves disease. This sample comprised peripheral blood mononuclear cells (PBMCs), obtained when the disease was refractory, from a patient treated with antithyroid drugs. CDR3 sequence: CASSLTRTANSPLHF. The CDR3, as DNA: TGTGCCAGCAGCTTAACGAGGACAGCTAATTCACCCCTCCACTTT.